The 20 T cell receptor beta chains reported below all come from one sample, sequenced in a study of T-cell memory formation after mild COVID-19. TCRdb reprocessed the 5' RACE reads with MiXCR, giving one entry per CDR3 protein. The table includes 95,000 to 110,000 distinct CDR3 sequences, approximately 15% detected once. Sequenced material: PBMCs or a T cell subset sorted from them (not recorded which). The origin of the receptors is a young man who had mild COVID-19 (a few samples of this study predate the infection). Cell type and time point are not known.

This chain joins TRBV6-2 or TRBV6-3 and TRBJ1-5; D remains unclear. V was pared by 0 bases and J by 1 base, with 13 bases between. CDR3 length equals 17 residues. Germline V CDR1 and CDR2: MNHEY, SVGEGT. CDR3 protein: CASSYSIRAASNQPQHF. CDR3 DNA: TGTGCCAGCAGTTACTCGATCCGGGCAGCGAGCAATCAGCCCCAGCATTTT.

This sequence joins TRBV18 and TRBJ2-5, with D tentatively TRBD1 (6 bases). Germline V gives CDR1 KGHSH, CDR2 LQKENI. Trimming pared 2 bases from V and 2 bases from J, leaving 15 bases between. This CDR3 comprises 16 residues. The CDR3 reads CASSPGQIRLQETQYF. Here the CDR3 DNA reads TGTGCCAGCTCACCAGGACAGATACGTCTTCAAGAGACCCAGTACTTC. Based on the CDR3 plus reference TRBV18 and TRBJ2-5, the full variable domain is NAGVMQNPRHLVRRRGQEARLRCSPMKGHSHVYWYRQLPEEGLKFMVYLQKENIIDESGMPKERFSAEFPKEGPSILRIQQVVRGDSAAYFCASSPGQIRLQETQYFGPGTRLLVL.

This clonotype has ten or more counts. The J gene is TRBJ2-1, the V gene TRBV7-2; D gene uncertain. Deletions cut 1 base from V and 6 bases from J, with 4 bases between. The CDR3 is 12 amino acids. CDR1 and CDR2 (germline): SGHTA, FQGNSA. CDR3 loop: CASSLVSNEQFF. In nucleotides, the CDR3 is TGTGCCAGCAGCTTAGTGTCCAATGAGCAGTTCTTC.

This clonotype was seen ten or more times. The rearrangement links TRBV7-9 to TRBJ2-3; a weak D match, TRBD2 (6 bases). Germline lookup yields CDR1 SEHNR and CDR2 FQNEAQ (reference sequence). There are 16 residues in the CDR3. V was cut by 5 bases and J by 1 base, with 16 bases left in between. In nucleotides, the CDR3 is TGTGCCAGCAGCCTCAGACAGACGGGGGGCACAGATACGCAGTATTTT. This sequence encodes CASSLRQTGGTDTQYF.

The J gene is TRBJ1-1, the V gene TRBV12-5, with no clear D. CDR3 length equals 13 residues. Trimming removed 3 bases from V and 4 bases from J, with 9 bases in between. Looked up from germline, CDR1 is LGHNT and CDR2 is FRNRAP. The chain's CDR3 is CASGFPDITEAFF. DNA for the CDR3: TGTGCTAGTGGTTTCCCAGATATCACTGAAGCTTTCTTT.

The CDR3 region is CASSQESGAYEQYF. As DNA, the CDR3 is TGCGCCAGCAGCCAAGAAAGCGGGGCCTACGAGCAGTACTTC. This chain joins TRBV4-1 and TRBJ2-7, with 7 bases identical to TRBD2. V lost 0 bases and J lost 2; bases outside the gene matches: 1. The length of the CDR3 is 14 residues. Germline CDR1 MGHRA, CDR2 YSYEKL.

The chain uses TRBV20-1 and TRBJ2-1, with a possible D match to TRBD2 (5 bases). Germline assignment: CDR1 DFQATT and CDR2 SNEGSKA (reference sequence). The CDR3 is made up of 15 amino acids. Trimming shortened V by 0 bases and J by 3 bases, and 12 bases separated the two germline ends. The CDR3 protein is CSARDPAALYNEQFF. In nucleotides, the CDR3 is TGCAGTGCTAGAGATCCAGCGGCCCTCTACAATGAGCAGTTCTTC.

This clonotype appeared many times. This chain's CDR3 is CASSYGGTDTQYF. CDR3 DNA sequence: TGTGCCAGCAGTTACGGGGGCACAGATACGCAGTATTTT. V usage is TRBV6-2 or TRBV6-3 and J usage is TRBJ2-3; D gene ambiguous. The CDR3 extends over 13 amino acids. The germline gives CDR1 MNHEY, CDR2 SVGEGT. Trimming took 2 bases from V and 1 from J, leaving 4 bases between them.

This clonotype was seen ten or more times. V is TRBV4-3 and J is TRBJ2-7; 9 positions agree with TRBD2. Germline CDR1 LGHNA, CDR2 YSLEER. V was clipped by 0 bases and J by 6 bases; unmatched bases: 6. The CDR3 runs 15 residues. The CDR3 coding sequence is TGCGCCAGCAGCCAAGAAGCTAGCGGGGTTTCCGAGCAGTACTTC. Amino acids: CASSQEASGVSEQYF.

V and J are TRBV6-2 or TRBV6-3 and TRBJ2-7; D unresolved. The CDR3 consists of 12 residues. Trimming removed 6 bases at V and 0 bases at J, with 6 bases between. Germline CDR1 MNHEY, CDR2 SVGEGT. CDR3 amino acids: CASRPSSYEQYF. The CDR3 region has the DNA TGTGCCAGCAGGCCGAGCTCCTACGAGCAGTACTTC.

The CDR3 protein is CAISDRQGGVSYEQYF. CDR3 nucleotide sequence: TGTGCCATCAGTGATCGGCAGGGAGGTGTTAGCTACGAGCAGTACTTC. The chain recombines TRBV10-3 with TRBJ2-7; maybe TRBD2 (6 bases). Germline V gene lookup returns CDR1 ENHRY and CDR2 SYGVKD. This CDR3 comprises 16 residues. V lost 3 bases and J 3 bases, leaving 18 bases between the germline ends.

The chain has TRBV6-4 and TRBJ2-1; 8 nucleotides align to TRBD2. V shed 0 bases, J shed 7 bases, and the junction held 8 bases outside the gene matches. CDR1 and CDR2 (germline): MRHNA, SNTAGT. The CDR3 is made up of 16 amino acids. This chain's CDR3 is CASSDSQRGTSNEQFF. The CDR3 nucleotides are TGTGCCAGCAGTGACTCGCAGCGGGGGACTTCTAATGAGCAGTTCTTC.

This clonotype was found a few times. The chain combines TRBV12-3 or TRBV12-4 with TRBJ1-3, with D unresolved. The V and J ends lost 4 bases and 4 bases respectively, with 8 bases between them. This CDR3 region has 13 residues. CDR3 amino acids: CASSSVRGNTIYF. The CDR3, as DNA: TGTGCCAGCAGTTCAGTCAGGGGAAACACCATATATTTT.

This sequence joins TRBV12-3 or TRBV12-4 and TRBJ2-7; D perhaps matches TRBD1 (6 bases). The CDR3 spans 13 residues. Trimming shortened V by 2 bases and J by 6 bases, and 11 bases separated the two germline ends. The CDR3 bases are TGTGCCAGCAGTTTAATAGGGGGTGGCGAGCAGTACGTC. Residues: CASSLIGGGEQYV.

The gene calls are TRBV4-2 and TRBJ2-6; the D is unclear. This CDR3 spans 16 amino acids. Germline assignment: CDR1 LGHNA and CDR2 YNFKEQ. V was clipped by 1 base and J by 0 bases, with 7 bases between them. The CDR3, as DNA: TGTGCCAGCAGCCAAGGACGGACCTCTGGGGCCAACGTCCTGACTTTC. This encodes CASSQGRTSGANVLTF.

The rearrangement joins TRBV12-3 or TRBV12-4 to TRBJ1-1; a possible D gene is TRBD1 (6 bases). V lost 5 bases to trimming and J lost 7 bases, with 11 bases between them. This CDR3 spans 12 amino acids. The CDR3 loop is CASSDQGNEAFF. The CDR3 DNA is TGTGCCAGCAGTGACCAGGGGAATGAAGCTTTCTTT.

The chain is built from TRBV4-1 and TRBJ2-5; D ambiguous. Trimming pared 0 bases from V and 2 bases from J, leaving 7 bases between. This CDR3 is built from 14 residues. CDR1 MGHRA and CDR2 YSYEKL come from the germline V gene. The CDR3 spells CASSQEQPQETQYF. In DNA form, the CDR3 reads TGCGCCAGCAGCCAAGAGCAGCCTCAAGAGACCCAGTACTTC.

This clonotype was observed a handful of times. The V and J genes are TRBV4-2 and TRBJ2-1; D assignment may be TRBD1 or TRBD2 (6 bases each). CDR3 size: 16 residues. Trimming took off 0 bases at V and 4 bases at J, with 13 bases between the two ends. Germline values: CDR1 LGHNA, CDR2 YNFKEQ. The CDR3 spells CASSQDLGGRYNEQFF. CDR3 sequence (DNA): TGTGCCAGCAGCCAAGATCTCGGGGGCAGGTACAATGAGCAGTTCTTC.

The chain employs TRBV7-2 and TRBJ1-2; D might be TRBD1 (6 bases). Germline V CDR1 and CDR2: SGHTA, FQGNSA. Trimming shortened V by 3 bases and J by 4 bases, and 12 bases separated the two germline ends. The CDR3 spans 14 residues. CDR3 nucleotides: TGTGCCAGCAGCTTCGGGGGGCACGGCTATGGCTACACCTTC. Translation: CASSFGGHGYGYTF. Together with reference TRBV7-2 and TRBJ1-2, the CDR3 gives the full variable domain: GAGVSQSPSNKVTEKGKDVELRCDPISGHTALYWYRQSLGQGLEFLIYFQGNSAPDKSGLPSDRFSAERTGGSVSTLTIQRTQQEDSAVYLCASSFGGHGYGYTFGSGTRLTVV.

This clonotype appeared a few times. The chain couples TRBV4-1 to TRBJ1-4; maybe TRBD1 (6 bases). CDR1 is MGHRA, CDR2 YSYEKL, per germline. Trimming stripped 4 bases from V and 8 bases from J, with 14 bases between. The CDR3 consists of 14 residues. CDR3 sequence reads: CASSPGALEEKLFF. The CDR3 DNA reads as TGCGCCAGCAGCCCGGGGGCCTTGGAGGAAAAACTGTTTTTT.